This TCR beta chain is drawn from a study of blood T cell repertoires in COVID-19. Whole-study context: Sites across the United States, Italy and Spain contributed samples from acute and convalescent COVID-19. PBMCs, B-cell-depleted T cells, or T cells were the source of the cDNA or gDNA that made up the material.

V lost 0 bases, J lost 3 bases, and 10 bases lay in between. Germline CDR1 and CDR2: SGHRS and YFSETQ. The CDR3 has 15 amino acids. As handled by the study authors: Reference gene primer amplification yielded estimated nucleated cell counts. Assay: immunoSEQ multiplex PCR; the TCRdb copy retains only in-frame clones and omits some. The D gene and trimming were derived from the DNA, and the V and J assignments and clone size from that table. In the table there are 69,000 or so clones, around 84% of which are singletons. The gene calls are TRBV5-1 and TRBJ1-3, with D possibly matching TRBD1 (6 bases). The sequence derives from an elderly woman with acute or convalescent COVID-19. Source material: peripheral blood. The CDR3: CASSLDRVDGNTIYF. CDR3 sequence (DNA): TGCGCCAGCAGCTTGGACAGGGTTGATGGAAACACCATATATTTT.